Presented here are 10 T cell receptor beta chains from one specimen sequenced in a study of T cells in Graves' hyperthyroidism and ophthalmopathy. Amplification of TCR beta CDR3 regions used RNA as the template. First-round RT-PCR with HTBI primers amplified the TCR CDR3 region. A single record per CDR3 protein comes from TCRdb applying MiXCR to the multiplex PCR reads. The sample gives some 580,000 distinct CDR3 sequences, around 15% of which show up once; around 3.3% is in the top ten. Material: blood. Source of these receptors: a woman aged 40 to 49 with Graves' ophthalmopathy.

The CDR3 loop is CASTPRTSGRAPHEQFF. The CDR3 region has the DNA TGTGCCAGCACACCCCGGACTAGCGGGAGGGCCCCGCATGAGCAGTTCTTC. This chain connects TRBV28 to TRBJ2-1; TRBD2 matches 15 bases. Germline V CDR1 and CDR2: MDHEN, SYDVKM. CDR3 length equals 17 residues. The V gene end was trimmed by 7 bases and the J gene end by 8 bases; junction bases not matched to a gene: 12.

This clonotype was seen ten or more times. CDR3 in amino acids: CASSLVVAAYPNEQFF. CDR3 nucleotides: TGTGCCAGCAGCTTAGTGGTTGCGGCCTACCCCAATGAGCAGTTCTTC. The gene calls are TRBV7-6 and TRBJ2-1; D gene ambiguous. CDR3 length: 16 amino acids. The V end was cut by 1 base, the J end by 6 bases, with 16 bases between. Germline-derived CDR1 and CDR2 are SGHVS and FNYEAQ.

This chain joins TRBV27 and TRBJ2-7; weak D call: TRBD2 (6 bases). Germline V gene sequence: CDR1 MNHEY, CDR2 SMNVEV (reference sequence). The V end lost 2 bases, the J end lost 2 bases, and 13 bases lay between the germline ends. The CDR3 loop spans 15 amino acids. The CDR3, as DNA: TGTGCCAGCAGTTTAAGCGGTAGCGGTGCCTACGAGCAGTACTTC. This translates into CASSLSGSGAYEQYF.

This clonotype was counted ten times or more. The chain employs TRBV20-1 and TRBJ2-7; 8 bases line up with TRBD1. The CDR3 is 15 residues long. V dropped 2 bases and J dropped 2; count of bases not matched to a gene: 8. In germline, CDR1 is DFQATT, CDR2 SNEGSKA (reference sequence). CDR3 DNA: TGCAGTGCTAGATTTCAGGGGGCGAACACCTACGAGCAGTACTTC. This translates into CSARFQGANTYEQYF.

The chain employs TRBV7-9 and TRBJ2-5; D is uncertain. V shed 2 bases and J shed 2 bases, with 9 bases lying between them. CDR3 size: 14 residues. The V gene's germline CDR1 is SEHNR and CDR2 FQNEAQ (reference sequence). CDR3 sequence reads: CASSLFGQQETQYF. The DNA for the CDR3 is TGTGCCAGCAGCTTATTCGGGCAACAAGAGACCCAGTACTTC.

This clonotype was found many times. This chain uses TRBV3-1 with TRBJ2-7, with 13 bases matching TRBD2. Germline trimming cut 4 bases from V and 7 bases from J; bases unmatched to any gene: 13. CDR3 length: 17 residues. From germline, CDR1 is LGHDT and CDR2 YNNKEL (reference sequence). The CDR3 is CASSPQIGLAGVGEQYF. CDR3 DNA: TGTGCCAGCAGCCCCCAGATTGGACTAGCGGGAGTGGGTGAGCAGTACTTC.

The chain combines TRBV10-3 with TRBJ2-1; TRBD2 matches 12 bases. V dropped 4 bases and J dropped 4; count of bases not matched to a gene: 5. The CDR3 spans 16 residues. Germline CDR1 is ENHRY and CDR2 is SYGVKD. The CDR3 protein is CAISGGLAGPYNEQFF. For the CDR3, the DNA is TGTGCCATCAGTGGGGGACTAGCGGGCCCGTACAATGAGCAGTTCTTC.

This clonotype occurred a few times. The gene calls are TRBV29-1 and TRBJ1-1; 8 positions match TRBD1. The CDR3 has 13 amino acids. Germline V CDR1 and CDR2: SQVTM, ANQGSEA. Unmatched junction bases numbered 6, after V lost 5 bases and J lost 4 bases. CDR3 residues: CSVYQGAGTEAFF. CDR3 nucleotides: TGCAGCGTTTACCAGGGGGCAGGCACTGAAGCTTTCTTT.

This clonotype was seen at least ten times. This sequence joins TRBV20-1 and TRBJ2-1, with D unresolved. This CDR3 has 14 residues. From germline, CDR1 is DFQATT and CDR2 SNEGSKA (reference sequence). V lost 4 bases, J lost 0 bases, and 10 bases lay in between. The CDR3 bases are TGCAGTGCTATCGACTCCAGCTCCTACAATGAGCAGTTCTTC. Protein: CSAIDSSSYNEQFF.

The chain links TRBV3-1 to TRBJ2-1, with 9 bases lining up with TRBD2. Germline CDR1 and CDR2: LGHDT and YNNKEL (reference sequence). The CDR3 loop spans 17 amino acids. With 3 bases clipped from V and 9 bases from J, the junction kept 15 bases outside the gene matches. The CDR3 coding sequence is TGTGCCAGCAGCCAGAGTCTCGGGCTAGCGGGGTCCGGTGAGCAGTTCTTC. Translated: CASSQSLGLAGSGEQFF.